This entry features one T cell receptor beta chain sequence. This entry is derived from a study of blood T cell repertoires in COVID-19. Across the whole study: The United States, Italy and Spain supplied acute and convalescent COVID-19 samples. Nucleic acid was either cDNA or gDNA, and it came from T cells, B-cell-depleted T cells, or PBMCs.

Per germline, CDR1 GTSNPN and CDR2 SVGIG (reference sequence). Trimming removed 0 bases from V and 5 bases from J; junction bases left unmatched: 2. The CDR3 spans 13 residues. In the authors' workflow: Amplification from reference gene primers served as the basis for estimated nucleated cell counts. Measured with immunoSEQ multiplex PCR; TCRdb has only the in-frame clones, and not every one. V and J calls and clone size are as listed in that table; D and trimming were resolved from the DNA. The sample shows 65,000 to 70,000 clones, around 90% of them seen only once. The clonotype originates from an elderly woman with acute or convalescent COVID-19. Material: peripheral blood. The chain combines TRBV30 with TRBJ2-5, with TRBD1 matching over 8 bases. CDR3 sequence reads: CAWSVGQGETQYF. The CDR3 nucleotides read TGTGCCTGGAGTGTCGGACAGGGCGAGACCCAGTACTTC.